Sequencing of this T cell receptor beta chain was carried out in a study of Ad26.COV2.S vaccination and SARS-CoV-2 variants. Whole-study results and caveats: Total T cell responses may have been underestimated by the TCR breadth and depth analyses. Vaccine and placebo recipients had similar non-spike TCR breadth.

As to this clone: As yet, its antigen is unknown.

Clones were read by immunoSEQ multiplex PCR, and TCRdb kept only the in-frame ones, dropping some. The top ten hold approximately 2.5% of the sample, which has roughly 420,000 clones, nearly 90% seen once. CDR3 length: 13 residues. The V gene lost 6 bases and the J gene lost 3 bases, with 12 bases spanning the gap. Germline values: CDR1 MDHEN, CDR2 SYDVKM. Treatment here: approximately 18 received Ad26.COV2.S at low or high dose, single or two shots; about 5 received placebo; per-sample allocation not given. Samples were taken on day 63 after the first vaccine or placebo injection. Vaccination employed an Ad26 vector expressing the Wuhan-strain SARS-CoV-2 spike.

This specimen was peripheral blood, taken in a trial of Ad26.COV2.S vaccine versus placebo. The TCR originated in a person aged 18-65 years who received the Ad26.COV2.S COVID-19 vaccine or a placebo. This chain uses TRBV28 with TRBJ2-7, with D perhaps given as TRBD1 or TRBD2 (6 bases each). CDR3 nucleotide sequence: TGTGCCAGCAGGCAACAGGGAGGCTACGAGCAGTACTTC. As protein: CASRQQGGYEQYF. The variable domain in full, completed from reference TRBV28 and TRBJ2-7, reads DVKVTQSSRYLVKRTGEKVFLECVQDMDHENMFWYRQDPGLGLRLIYFSYDVKMKEKGDIPEGYSVSREKKERFSLILESASTNQTSMYLCASRQQGGYEQYFGPGTRLTVT.